This TCR beta chain was recovered during a study of shared clonotypes between healthy human individuals. Investigators spread the genomic DNA of each subset evenly over several immunoSEQ plates. Sequencing used immunoSEQ multiplex PCR; TCRdb keeps in-frame clones, though not all of them. The repertoire holds some 450,000 clones, with approximately 71% as singletons. Trimming removed 1 base from V and 1 base from J; junction bases left unmatched: 4. Germline-derived CDR1 and CDR2 are SEHNR and FQNEAQ (reference sequence). CDR3 length: 16 amino acids. This chain joins TRBV7-9 and TRBJ2-1; 7 nucleotides line up with TRBD2. Specimen: PBMCs. The TCR comes from a woman in her thirties or forties in good health. Some clones in this sample may be carry-over from other donors' samples. CDR3 sequence: CASSLGGSRSYNEQFF. In DNA form, the CDR3 reads TGTGCCAGCAGCTTAGGCGGGAGCAGGTCCTACAATGAGCAGTTCTTC.